Below, 32 T cell receptor beta chains from the same sample are listed, as sequenced in a study of shared clonotypes between healthy human individuals. Some clones are missing from TCRdb's copy, which holds only in-frame ones; the method was immunoSEQ multiplex PCR. The sample carries over 1.5 million clones, around 98% recorded once. Source material: naive CD4+ T cells sorted from blood. Subset in this sample: CD45RA+ positively selected. All receptors derive from a man aged 25 to 40 in good health.

This sequence joins TRBV19 and TRBJ1-1, with unresolved D. Trimming pared 1 base from V and 3 bases from J, leaving 6 bases between. Germline V gene lookup returns CDR1 LNHDA and CDR2 SQIVND (reference sequence). CDR3 length: 13 residues. The CDR3 protein is CASSIGEYTEAFF. For the CDR3, the DNA is TGTGCCAGTAGTATAGGGGAGTACACTGAAGCTTTCTTT.

This clone was recorded only once. The chain is built from TRBV4-3 and TRBJ2-2; D possibly uses TRBD1 or TRBD2 (5 bases each). Trimming took 1 base from V and 5 from J, leaving 14 bases between them. This CDR3 is 16 amino acids long. The germline V gene has CDR1 LGHNA and CDR2 YSLEER. In DNA, the CDR3 is TGCGCCAGCAGCCAAGGCGGGTGGGGGATTACCGGGGAGCTGTTTTTT. This translates into CASSQGGWGITGELFF.

V gene TRBV6-1 combines with J gene TRBJ2-6; D is ambiguous. Germline V CDR1 and CDR2: MNHNS, SASEGT. The CDR3 has 18 amino acids. Trimming cost V 4 bases and J 0 bases, with 16 bases left between them. CDR3 in amino acids: CASSARANYFSGANVLTF. CDR3 DNA sequence: TGTGCCAGCAGTGCACGGGCCAACTACTTCTCTGGGGCCAACGTCCTGACTTTC.

This clone has just one count. V is TRBV19 and J is TRBJ1-1; TRBD1 might be the D (5 bases). Per the germline V gene, CDR1 is LNHDA and CDR2 is SQIVND (reference sequence). Trimming cost V 5 bases and J 3 bases, with 16 bases left between them. The CDR3 totals 15 residues. This chain's CDR3 is CASSPPGVRDTEAFF. The CDR3 DNA is TGTGCCAGTAGTCCCCCGGGGGTCAGGGACACTGAAGCTTTCTTT.

The V gene is TRBV5-1, the J gene TRBJ2-4; the match to TRBD1 covers 11 bases. From germline, CDR1 is SGHRS and CDR2 YFSETQ. CDR3 length equals 15 residues. V was pared by 4 bases and J by 6 bases, with 6 bases of the junction left unmatched. The chain's CDR3 is CASSLRTGGGNIQYF. In DNA form, the CDR3 reads TGCGCCAGCAGCCTACGGACAGGGGGCGGAAACATTCAGTACTTC.

The chain recombines TRBV28 with TRBJ2-1; a weak D match, TRBD2 (6 bases). Trimming stripped 8 bases from V and 7 bases from J, with 21 bases between. Germline V gene data show CDR1 as MDHEN and CDR2 as SYDVKM. CDR3 length equals 15 residues. CDR3 residues: CASFTAGTSLNEQFF. The CDR3 nucleotides read TGTGCCAGCTTTACAGCCGGGACTTCGTTGAATGAGCAGTTCTTC.

J is TRBJ2-7 and V is TRBV29-1; D assignment may be TRBD1 or TRBD2 (5 bases each). V lost 0 bases and J lost 2, with 17 bases in between. The CDR3 covers 16 residues. CDR1 is SQVTM, CDR2 ANQGSEA, per germline. For the CDR3, the DNA is TGCAGCGTTGAAGATACGCTGGGGGAACGCCCCTACGAGCAGTACTTC. Its protein is CSVEDTLGERPYEQYF.

The chain uses TRBV9 and TRBJ1-1; 7 bases line up with TRBD1. The CDR3 contains 14 residues. Losses at the gene ends were 3 bases for V and 0 bases for J; bases not matched to a gene: 2. Germline lookup yields CDR1 SGDLS and CDR2 YYNGEE. CDR3 coding DNA: TGTGCCAGCAGCGCAGGGGGGGTGAACACTGAAGCTTTCTTT. Its protein product is CASSAGGVNTEAFF.

The chain carries TRBV12-5 and TRBJ2-1, with 11 bases fitting TRBD2. There are 16 residues in the CDR3. Germline assignment: CDR1 LGHNT and CDR2 FRNRAP. V shed 6 bases, J shed 5 bases, and the junction held 9 bases outside the gene matches. The CDR3 region has the DNA TGTGCTAGTGGACGTGTCCTAGCGGGAGGTCACAATGAGCAGTTCTTC. Translation gives CASGRVLAGGHNEQFF.

This sequence joins TRBV27 and TRBJ2-7; 11 nucleotides align to TRBD2. V was clipped by 4 bases and J by 7 bases; unmatched bases: 9. The CDR3 is made up of 15 amino acids. Germline CDR1 MNHEY, CDR2 SMNVEV (reference sequence). CDR3 bases: TGTGCCAGCAGTTGGAGGATAGCGGGAGGGCATGAGCAGTACTTC. It encodes CASSWRIAGGHEQYF.

The sample holds one count of this clone. Within the sample, other DNA sequences also encode this same CDR3. The chain employs TRBV20-1 and TRBJ2-3; unclear D gene. The CDR3 is made up of 11 amino acids. With 6 bases removed from V and 3 bases from J, the gap between germline ends came to 7 bases. CDR1 and CDR2 from the germline V gene are DFQATT and SNEGSKA (reference sequence). In nucleotides, the CDR3 is TGCAGTGCCCGGAAGACAGATACGCAGTATTTT. Translation gives CSARKTDTQYF.

V and J are TRBV30 and TRBJ1-2; the D gene is possibly TRBD1 (5 bases). The V and J ends lost 5 bases and 5 bases respectively, with 12 bases between them. Germline loops: CDR1 GTSNPN, CDR2 SVGIG (reference sequence). This CDR3 has 12 residues. The CDR3 coding sequence is TGTGCCTGGGCCGGGACCGAATATGGCTACACCTTC. This gives the protein CAWAGTEYGYTF.

The chain has TRBV4-1 and TRBJ2-3; D not certain. The CDR3 runs to 13 residues. Germline assignment: CDR1 MGHRA and CDR2 YSYEKL. Trimming removed 2 bases from V and 6 bases from J, with 9 bases in between. This CDR3 is CASSQFAADTQYF. In nucleotides, the CDR3 is TGCGCCAGCAGCCAATTCGCTGCTGATACGCAGTATTTT.

The rearrangement joins TRBV5-1 to TRBJ2-7; tentatively, D is TRBD1 (5 bases). CDR3 size: 15 residues. V was trimmed by 2 bases and J by 3 bases, leaving 15 bases between them. Germline V gene data show CDR1 as SGHRS and CDR2 as YFSETQ. The CDR3 coding sequence is TGCGCCAGCAGCTTTGTTAGGGGCGGACGCTACGAGCAGTACTTC. Amino acid sequence: CASSFVRGGRYEQYF.

In regard to this clone: The same CDR3 is also encoded by other DNA sequences in this sample. CDR3 nucleotides: TGCGCCAGCAGCTTAGGAGGGAGGGGGACTGAAGCTTTCTTT. This codes for CASSLGGRGTEAFF. J is TRBJ1-1 and V is TRBV5-1; D perhaps matches TRBD1 (6 bases). CDR1 SGHRS and CDR2 YFSETQ come from the germline V gene. The CDR3 covers 14 residues. V was clipped by 2 bases and J by 5 bases, with 13 bases between them.

This clone has a single count. One end of the junction does not line up with germline, which may come from a read error. V usage is TRBV11-3 and J usage is TRBJ2-6; a possible D gene is TRBD2 (6 bases). The germline CDR1 and CDR2 sequences are SGHNT and YENEEA. The CDR3 totals 13 residues. The CDR3 bases are TGTGCCAGCAGCTTTCGCGGGGACAACGTCCTGACTTTC. Its translation: CASSFRGDNVLTF.

DNA of the CDR3: TGCGCCAGCAGCTTGGCCGGGGACTGGAGCTACGAGCAGTACTTC. Protein sequence: CASSLAGDWSYEQYF. The rearrangement uses TRBV5-1 and TRBJ2-7; D might be TRBD2 (6 bases). Germline V gene lookup returns CDR1 SGHRS and CDR2 YFSETQ. This CDR3 has 15 residues. The germline V and J ends were trimmed by 0 bases and 3 bases, with 13 bases remaining between them. The full variable domain, with the rest looked up from reference TRBV5-1 and TRBJ2-7, is KAGVTQTPRYLIKTRGQQVTLSCSPISGHRSVSWYQQTPGQGLQFLFEYFSETQRNKGNFPGRFSGRQFSNSRSEMNVSTLELGDSALYLCASSLAGDWSYEQYFGPGTRLTVT.

The genes are TRBV5-8 and TRBJ2-3, with 9 nucleotides matching TRBD1. This CDR3 has 13 residues. V was clipped by 7 bases and J by 3 bases; unmatched bases: 3. From germline, CDR1 is SGHTS and CDR2 YDEGEE. CDR3 DNA sequence: TGTGCCAGCGGGGACAGGGAGACAGATACGCAGTATTTT. This gives the protein CASGDRETDTQYF.

This sequence joins TRBV15 and TRBJ1-5; D is unresolved. The germline V and J ends were trimmed by 0 bases and 6 bases, with 9 bases remaining between them. CDR3 length equals 14 residues. The germline CDR1 and CDR2 sequences are LNHNV and YYDKDF (reference sequence). Written as DNA, the CDR3 is TGTGCCACCAGCAGAGATGAGTGGCGTCAGCCCCAGCATTTT. It specifies CATSRDEWRQPQHF.

This rearrangement joins TRBV4-3 to TRBJ2-3; D possibly corresponds to TRBD1 (5 bases). Germline lookup yields CDR1 LGHNA and CDR2 YSLEER. V was trimmed by 4 bases and J by 1 base, leaving 21 bases between them. This CDR3 comprises 18 residues. The CDR3 nucleotides read TGCGCCAGCAGCCTAGCCTTCTTTACAGGCCGCCGCACAGATACGCAGTATTTT. It specifies CASSLAFFTGRRTDTQYF.

Points on this clone: Other DNA sequences in the sample encode the same CDR3. This chain connects TRBV5-5 to TRBJ2-2, with D uncertain. The CDR3 sequence is 12 residues long. Germline CDR1 and CDR2: SGHKS and YYEKEE (reference sequence). Deletions cut 0 bases from V and 6 bases from J, with 3 bases between. The CDR3 here is CASSLGAGELFF. CDR3 DNA: TGTGCCAGCAGCTTGGGTGCCGGGGAGCTGTTTTTT.

The J gene is TRBJ1-2, the V gene TRBV2; no firm D call. There are 11 residues in the CDR3. Germline CDR1 SNHLY, CDR2 FYNNEI. V dropped 2 bases and J dropped 8 bases, with 6 bases sitting between them. The CDR3, as DNA: TGTGCCAGCAGTGAATGGGAGGGCTACACCTTC. It specifies CASSEWEGYTF.

This chain uses TRBV5-4 with TRBJ2-7, with D possibly called TRBD1 or TRBD2 (5 bases each). V gave up 4 bases and J gave up 2 bases, with 16 bases separating them. Germline V CDR1 and CDR2: SGHNT, YYREEE (reference sequence). The CDR3 has 15 residues. Written as DNA, the CDR3 is TGTGCCAGCAGCGGACCGGGACCCCGGACCTACGAGCAGTACTTC. It yields the protein CASSGPGPRTYEQYF.

J is TRBJ2-1 and V is TRBV7-8, with a tentative D call TRBD2 (6 bases). The CDR3 spans 14 residues. V lost 5 bases and J 0 bases, leaving 8 bases between the germline ends. The germline V gene has CDR1 SGHVS and CDR2 FQNEAQ. This CDR3 is CASSRRGSYNEQFF. Written as DNA, the CDR3 is TGTGCCAGCAGCCGGAGGGGCTCCTACAATGAGCAGTTCTTC. Complete variable domain (other parts from reference TRBV7-8 and TRBJ2-1): GAGVSQSPRYKVAKRGQDVALRCDPISGHVSLFWYQQALGQGPEFLTYFQNEAQLDKSGLPSDRFFAERPEGSVSTLKIQRTQQEDSAVYLCASSRRGSYNEQFFGPGTRLTVL.

The rearrangement uses TRBV28 and TRBJ2-6; D gene ambiguous. The germline V gene has CDR1 MDHEN and CDR2 SYDVKM. This CDR3 is built from 12 residues. The V end lost 7 bases, the J end lost 3 bases, and 4 bases lay between the germline ends. This CDR3 reads CASTNGANVLTF. CDR3 DNA: TGTGCCAGCACTAATGGGGCCAACGTCCTGACTTTC.

The J gene is TRBJ2-2, the V gene TRBV7-8; D may be TRBD2 (5 bases). V lost 3 bases and J 7 bases, leaving 21 bases between the germline ends. Germline V gene sequence: CDR1 SGHVS, CDR2 FQNEAQ. The length of the CDR3 is 17 residues. CDR3: CASSLEETGILGGELFF. CDR3 bases: TGTGCCAGCAGCTTGGAGGAGACTGGGATCCTTGGCGGGGAGCTGTTTTTT. The full variable domain, completed using reference TRBV7-8 and TRBJ2-2, is GAGVSQSPRYKVAKRGQDVALRCDPISGHVSLFWYQQALGQGPEFLTYFQNEAQLDKSGLPSDRFFAERPEGSVSTLKIQRTQQEDSAVYLCASSLEETGILGGELFFGEGSRLTVL.

Comment on this clone: Other DNA sequences within the sample encode an identical CDR3. The J gene is TRBJ2-4, the V gene TRBV29-1; D unclear. V lost 4 bases to trimming and J lost 1 base, with 11 bases between them. The V gene's germline CDR1 is SQVTM and CDR2 ANQGSEA. CDR3 size: 14 residues. The CDR3 here is CSVVGGLAKNIQYF. The CDR3 bases are TGCAGCGTTGTCGGCGGTCTTGCCAAAAACATTCAGTACTTC.

The chain joins TRBV7-9 to TRBJ2-1; 8 nucleotides agree with TRBD2. With V trimmed by 4 bases and J by 1 base, 6 bases remained unmatched. CDR3 length equals 16 residues. Germline CDR1 and CDR2: SEHNR and FQNEAQ (reference sequence). Here the CDR3 reads CASSSFLAGSYNEQFF. DNA of the CDR3: TGTGCCAGCAGCTCGTTCCTAGCGGGTTCCTACAATGAGCAGTTCTTC.

The chain links TRBV7-6 to TRBJ1-1, with TRBD1 as a possible D gene (5 bases). Looked up from germline, CDR1 is SGHVS and CDR2 is FNYEAQ. This CDR3 contains 15 residues. Trimming took off 5 bases at V and 4 bases at J, with 17 bases between the two ends. In nucleotides, the CDR3 is TGTGCCAGCAGCATCCGGAGGGGTACGAGCACTGAAGCTTTCTTT. As protein: CASSIRRGTSTEAFF.

V is TRBV15 and J is TRBJ2-7; 9 bases align to TRBD1. Trimming took 4 bases from V and 4 from J; bases not matched to a gene: 11. CDR3 length: 16 amino acids. Germline values: CDR1 LNHNV, CDR2 YYDKDF (reference sequence). The CDR3 loop reads CATSTRPLDRGYEQYF. CDR3 nucleotide sequence: TGTGCCACCAGCACCCGACCTTTGGACAGGGGTTACGAGCAGTACTTC.

The chain carries TRBV28 and TRBJ2-2; tentative D call: TRBD2 (7 bases). Germline CDR1 and CDR2: MDHEN and SYDVKM. V was pared by 10 bases and J by 2 bases, with 14 bases between. The CDR3 consists of 14 residues. The CDR3 here is CATHGGPNTGELFF. The CDR3 bases are TGTGCCACCCACGGGGGGCCCAACACCGGGGAGCTGTTTTTT.

This clone was seen just once. CDR3 nucleotides: TGTGCCAGCAGTGGAAGGGAGGGGGAGACCCAGTACTTC. As protein: CASSGREGETQYF. This chain uses TRBV6-6 with TRBJ2-5; 7 bases align to TRBD2. CDR1 MNHNY and CDR2 SVGAGI come from the germline V gene (reference sequence). The length of the CDR3 is 13 residues. The junction had 5 bases not matched to a gene; V was cut back by 5 bases and J by 5 bases.